This entry features one T cell receptor (beta chain) sequence. The table came from immunoSEQ multiplex PCR; TCRdb's copy has only in-frame clones and leaves some out. The repertoire holds tens of thousands of clones, with approximately 90% as singletons. The sample originates from a study of blood T cell repertoires in COVID-19. The overall study: T cells, B-cell-depleted T cells, or PBMCs provided the cDNA or gDNA that served as material.

The V segment lost 2 bases and the J segment 0 bases; nucleotides outside the gene matches: 14. The germline V gene encodes CDR1 SNHLY and CDR2 FYNNEI. This CDR3 comprises 20 residues. Sequencing was performed on peripheral blood. The TCR was taken from a man aged 45 to 65 with acute or convalescent COVID-19. This chain uses TRBV2 with TRBJ1-3, with 9 bases lining up with TRBD1. The CDR3 bases are TGTGCCAGCAGTGAAAGAGGTGGGACAGGGTTATCCGGCTCTGGAAACACCATATATTTT. This codes for CASSERGGTGLSGSGNTIYF. Combining the CDR3 with reference TRBV2 and TRBJ1-3 gives the whole variable domain EPEVTQTPSHQVTQMGQEVILRCVPISNHLYFYWYRQILGQKVEFLVSFYNNEISEKSEIFDDQFSVERPDGSNFTLKIRSTKLEDSAMYFCASSERGGTGLSGSGNTIYFGEGSWLTVV.